This is a list of T cell receptor beta chains from one sample in a study of Graves' ophthalmopathy and Graves' hyperthyroidism. TCRdb redid the calling of the multiplex PCR reads with MiXCR, one entry per CDR3 protein. This table holds around 1.1 million distinct CDR3 sequences, about 40% found once. The source material was peripheral blood or thyroid tissue (not recorded which). These receptor sequences come from an adult man with Graves' hyperthyroidism. CDR3s include the opening cysteine and the closing phenylalanine or tryptophan. Fields, in order: V gene, J gene, D gene, clone size, CDR3 length, CDR3 protein, CDR3 DNA. D genes are given only for firm matches. Clone size is not always given. Where it is, it says once, few, many or a class for expanded clones.

V: TRBV29-1; J: TRBJ2-7; D: -; size: many; length: 12; CDR3: CSVEGEGYEQYF; DNA: TGCAGCGTTGAGGGAGAGGGTTACGAGCAGTACTTC
V: TRBV5-1; J: TRBJ1-1; D: -; size: -; length: 15; CDR3: CASSLGTDYGTEAFF; DNA: TGCGCCAGCAGCTTGGGAACGGACTATGGGACTGAAGCTTTCTTT
V: TRBV7-6; J: TRBJ1-3; D: -; size: -; length: 13; CDR3: CASSLGISDTIYF; DNA: TGTGCCAGCAGCTTAGGGATCAGTGACACCATATATTTT
V: TRBV7-9; J: TRBJ2-7; D: TRBD1; size: many; length: 14; CDR3: CASNPGQSAHEQYF; DNA: TGTGCCAGCAACCCGGGACAGTCGGCTCACGAGCAGTACTTC
V: TRBV7-9; J: TRBJ1-4; D: -; size: -; length: 16; CDR3: CASSHMDRSTNEKLFF; DNA: TGTGCCAGCAGCCACATGGACCGGTCAACTAATGAAAAACTGTTTTTT
V: TRBV7-2; J: TRBJ2-5; D: TRBD1; size: many; length: 16; CDR3: CASSSLGQGGRETQYF; DNA: TGTGCCAGCAGCTCCCTGGGACAGGGTGGTCGGGAGACCCAGTACTTC
V: TRBV20-1; J: TRBJ1-6; D: TRBD1; size: -; length: 13; CDR3: CSAKGTGASPLHF; DNA: TGCAGTGCTAAAGGGACAGGGGCTTCCCCCCTCCACTTT
V: TRBV7-3; J: TRBJ1-2; D: TRBD1; size: many; length: 15; CDR3: CASSVGQSPNYGYTF; DNA: TGTGCCAGCAGCGTGGGACAGAGCCCTAACTATGGCTACACCTTC
V: TRBV7-9; J: TRBJ2-7; D: -; size: many; length: 15; CDR3: CASSSTAGTRSEQYF; DNA: TGTGCCAGCAGCTCGACCGCCGGGACAAGGAGCGAGCAGTACTTC
V: TRBV5-1; J: TRBJ1-1; D: -; size: many; length: 14; CDR3: CASRLMTGNTEAFF; DNA: TGCGCGTCTCGGCTCATGACAGGGAACACTGAAGCTTTCTTT
V: TRBV6-5; J: TRBJ2-7; D: -; size: -; length: 12; CDR3: CATRDNYYGQYF; DNA: TGTGCCACCCGGGACAACTACTACGGGCAGTACTTC
V: TRBV4-1; J: TRBJ1-1; D: TRBD1; size: many; length: 16; CDR3: CASSQDDRGLGTEAFF; DNA: TGCGCCAGCAGCCAAGATGACAGGGGGCTGGGCACTGAAGCTTTCTTT
V: TRBV7-2; J: TRBJ1-2; D: TRBD1; size: many; length: 15; CDR3: CASSADRDSFYGYTF; DNA: TGTGCCAGCAGCGCCGACCGGGACAGCTTTTATGGCTACACCTTC
V: TRBV14; J: TRBJ1-1; D: -; size: -; length: 13; CDR3: CASSENRVSGAFF; DNA: TGTGCCAGTAGTGAGAACAGGGTCAGCGGAGCTTTCTTT
V: TRBV27; J: TRBJ1-1; D: TRBD1; size: -; length: 13; CDR3: CASSLDRAREAFF; DNA: TGTGCCAGCAGTTTAGACAGGGCCCGAGAGGCTTTCTTT
V: TRBV20-1; J: TRBJ1-1; D: -; size: many; length: 13; CDR3: CSASRTLNTEAFF; DNA: TGCAGTGCTAGCCGGACCTTGAACACTGAAGCTTTCTTT
V: TRBV7-8; J: TRBJ1-2; D: -; size: many; length: 15; CDR3: CASSQLSTDNYGYTF; DNA: TGTGCCAGCAGCCAATTATCGACAGACAACTATGGCTACACCTTC
V: TRBV7-8; J: TRBJ2-5; D: TRBD1; size: many; length: 14; CDR3: CASRSGTGQETQYF; DNA: TGTGCCAGCCGGTCAGGGACAGGCCAAGAGACCCAGTACTTC
V: TRBV29-1; J: TRBJ2-6; D: -; size: few; length: 14; CDR3: CSVEGESGANVLTF; DNA: TGCAGCGTTGAAGGGGAGAGTGGGGCCAACGTCCTGACTTTC
V: TRBV7-2; J: TRBJ2-7; D: -; size: -; length: 16; CDR3: CARSLWAGESSYEQYF; DNA: TGTGCCAGAAGCTTGTGGGCTGGGGAGAGCTCCTACGAGCAGTACTTC
V: TRBV11-2; J: TRBJ2-2; D: TRBD1; size: few; length: 14; CDR3: CASSLIRGTGELFF; DNA: TGTGCCAGCAGCTTAATCAGGGGGACCGGGGAGCTGTTTTTT
V: TRBV7-2; J: TRBJ2-7; D: TRBD1; size: -; length: 15; CDR3: CASSPGDREVGGQYF; DNA: TGTGCCAGCAGCCCGGGGGACAGGGAAGTTGGCGGGCAGTACTTC
V: TRBV20-1; J: TRBJ1-2; D: TRBD1; size: few; length: 13; CDR3: CSARVYRGYGYTF; DNA: TGCAGTGCTAGAGTCTACAGGGGCTATGGCTACACCTTC
V: TRBV20-1; J: TRBJ2-5; D: TRBD1; size: -; length: 13; CDR3: CSASDRGPETQYF; DNA: TGCAGTGCCAGTGACAGGGGGCCAGAGACCCAGTACTTC
V: TRBV9; J: TRBJ1-1; D: -; size: many; length: 15; CDR3: CASSVGETMNTEAFF; DNA: TGTGCCAGCAGCGTAGGCGAGACTATGAACACTGAAGCTTTCTTT